Listed below are T cell receptor beta chains from one sample, sequenced in a study of T cell changes during pregnancy in multiple sclerosis. Libraries were prepared by immunoSEQ multiplex PCR; TCRdb keeps only in-frame clonotypes and omits some of them. Here the sample spans fewer than 80,000 clones, roughly 90% being singletons. The material was peripheral blood, obtained in the first trimester of pregnancy. The receptors here all came from a female donor in good health, enrolled as a control in a pregnancy study. Both conserved end residues are part of each CDR3. The order of the fields is clone size, CDR3 length, J gene, V gene, CDR3 protein. Clone size is given for some rows only: seen once, a few or many times, or a class if the clone is expanded.

-,16,TRBJ2-2,TRBV6-1,CASSELLGAYTGELFF
-,14,TRBJ1-2,TRBV6-6,CASSYSTSAAGYTF
-,15,TRBJ1-1,TRBV7-9,CASSLGEGGNTEAFF
-,14,TRBJ2-7,TRBV7-6,CASSSGTSAYEQYF
-,15,TRBJ2-5,TRBV4-3,CASSQDSGDAETQYF
once,14,TRBJ2-1,TRBV2,CASSGTRGYNEQFF
few,11,TRBJ1-1,TRBV20-1,CSATYRGGAFF
few,12,TRBJ1-1,TRBV18,CASSPPGNEAFF
-,15,TRBJ1-3,TRBV19,CASGLGTANGNTIYF
-,13,TRBJ2-7,TRBV6-9,CASSYTGPYEQYF
-,14,TRBJ2-7,TRBV11-3,CASSPGVPSYEQYF
few,13,TRBJ1-1,TRBV29-1,CSALWGMNTEAFF
once,14,TRBJ2-7,TRBV5-5,CASSLVRLSYEQYF
-,14,TRBJ1-1,TRBV11-2,CASSLRRLNTEAFF
-,14,TRBJ2-7,TRBV18,CASSPGQTSYEQYF
-,13,TRBJ2-1,TRBV27,CASRAGDSNEQFF
-,17,TRBJ2-4,TRBV28,CASSFFQGGLAKNIQYF
once,16,TRBJ1-2,TRBV6-1,CASSEGQHSGNYGYTF
few,15,TRBJ1-2,TRBV6-6,CASSYSTGPNYGYTF
-,14,TRBJ1-2,TRBV27,CASSPPGQGAGYTF
few,15,TRBJ1-3,TRBV11-2,CASSVSGVTGNTIYF
few,14,TRBJ2-4,TRBV28,CAIERSRAKNIQYF
-,18,TRBJ1-4,TRBV4-1,CASSPPPGHPATNEKLFF
-,13,TRBJ1-1,TRBV7-8,CASSRQGDTEAFF
-,16,TRBJ2-3,TRBV2,CASRASGGLSTDTQYF
once,16,TRBJ2-1,TRBV19,CASSIPGTGVSNEQFF